The rows below give T cell receptor beta chains drawn from one sample of a study of low-dose radiotherapy and immunotherapy resistance in tumors. TCRdb independently ran MiXCR on the reads; one entry per CDR3 protein. The sample holds tens of thousands of distinct CDR3 sequences, about 25% seen once. The material was PBMCs, obtained before treatment. The receptors here all came from a male donor with rectosigmoid adenocarcinoma. CDR3s include the opening cysteine and the closing phenylalanine or tryptophan. A D gene is named only where the DNA matches it firmly. The listing skips clone size in some rows; elsewhere it reads once, few, many or a size class.

>TRBJ2-3|.|TRBV14|.
TGTGCCAGCAGCCCAGGGCGATCTAGCACAGATACGCAGTATTTT
CASSPGRSSTDTQYF
>TRBJ2-1|TRBD1|TRBV12-3/TRBV12-4|many
TGTGCCAGCAACCGACAGGGAGTGGGCAATGAGCAGTTCTTC
CASNRQGVGNEQFF
>TRBJ2-7|.|TRBV7-2|many
TGTGCCTCATGGAGGGGTGAGCAGTACTTC
CASWRGEQYF
>TRBJ2-7|.|TRBV5-1|once
TGCGCCAGCAGCCCCTCGGCGGGAACTACCTCCTACGAGCAGTACTTC
CASSPSAGTTSYEQYF
>TRBJ1-1|.|TRBV7-9|many
TGTGCCAGCAGCTTAGAAGCGAACACTGAAGCTTTCTTT
CASSLEANTEAFF
>TRBJ1-1|TRBD1|TRBV30|many
TGTGCCTGTACCTCGGGACAGTGGAACACTGAAGCTTTCTTT
CACTSGQWNTEAFF
>TRBJ1-2|TRBD1|TRBV5-1|many
TGCGCCAGCAGCTTGGGGCATGGACAGGGGGGAAACTATGGCTACACCTTC
CASSLGHGQGGNYGYTF
>TRBJ2-7|.|TRBV6-2/TRBV6-3|many
TGTGCCAGCACTCAACCCTTCCGGGACCCGTCATACGAGCAGTACTTC
CASTQPFRDPSYEQYF
>TRBJ2-2|TRBD2|TRBV6-2/TRBV6-3|many
TGTGCCAGCAGGTCGGGACTAGGGAACACCGGGGAGCTGTTTTTT
CASRSGLGNTGELFF
>TRBJ2-5|.|TRBV7-2|many
TGTGCCAGCAGCCATTCAGGTCCGAGGGAGACCCAGTACTTC
CASSHSGPRETQYF
>TRBJ1-5|.|TRBV7-2|many
TGTGCCAGCAGCTTCCCGGGAAGCAATCAGCCCCAGCATTTT
CASSFPGSNQPQHF
>TRBJ2-5|.|TRBV28|many
TGTGCCAGCAGTCCCCGGGGGGCAGAGACCCAGTACTTC
CASSPRGAETQYF
>TRBJ2-7|TRBD1|TRBV5-6|many
TGTGCCAGCAGCTGGGGGGACAGGGAAAACGAGCAGTACTTC
CASSWGDRENEQYF